A selection of T cell receptor beta chains follows, all from one sample in a study of T cells after yellow fever vaccination. TCRdb recomputed calls from the 5' RACE reads with MiXCR, one row per CDR3 protein. This sample has 170,000 or so distinct CDR3 sequences, with approximately 10% found just once. The sample consisted of CD8+ T cells sorted from PBMCs, taken 45 days after the yellow fever booster vaccination. These receptors were taken from a man in his late teens or twenties who received the YFV17D yellow fever vaccine. CDR3s include the opening cysteine and the closing phenylalanine or tryptophan. A D gene is named only where the DNA matches it firmly. Not every row has a clone size; where given, it reads once, few, many or a size class.

d_call j_call clone_size v_call cdr3_aa cdr3_nt
- TRBJ2-7 few TRBV7-2 CASSLARDGNYEQYF TGTGCCAGCAGCTTAGCCCGGGACGGAAACTACGAGCAGTACTTC
- TRBJ1-4 many TRBV7-9 CASSLDGREEGF TGTGCCAGCAGCTTAGACGGCAGGGAAGAGGGGTTT
TRBD1 TRBJ1-4 - TRBV12-3/TRBV12-4 CASSQDRPGAGKLFF TGTGCCAGCAGCCAGGACAGGCCCGGGGCCGGAAAACTGTTTTTT
TRBD1 TRBJ1-5 many TRBV11-3 CASSLGTAINQPQHF TGTGCCAGCAGTCTCGGGACAGCCATTAATCAGCCCCAGCATTTT
- TRBJ1-2 many TRBV4-3 CASSPWGEPGIGYTF TGCGCCAGCAGCCCTTGGGGGGAACCAGGCATCGGCTACACCTTC
- TRBJ2-5 many TRBV28 CASTSISTAEETQYF TGTGCCAGCACCTCTATCTCTACGGCGGAAGAGACCCAGTACTTC
- TRBJ1-5 - TRBV20-1 CSASRQEHHVQPQHF TGCAGTGCTAGTCGGCAGGAGCATCACGTTCAGCCCCAGCATTTT
- TRBJ2-1 few TRBV5-6 CASSLARRPYNEQFF TGTGCCAGCAGCTTGGCTAGGAGACCGTACAATGAGCAGTTCTTC
- TRBJ1-6 many TRBV23-1 CASSRGLSPLHF TGCGCCAGCAGCCGGGGTTTGTCACCCCTCCACTTT
TRBD1 TRBJ2-3 few TRBV7-9 CASGRSGQIISTDTQYF TGTGCCAGCGGCAGGTCGGGACAGATAATTAGCACAGATACGCAGTATTTT
- TRBJ1-1 - TRBV9 CASSVGGEGFEAFF TGTGCCAGCAGCGTAGGAGGGGAAGGATTTGAAGCTTTCTTT
TRBD1 TRBJ2-5 few TRBV7-9 CASSLGGGGLETQYF TGTGCCAGCAGCTTAGGAGGGGGCGGATTGGAGACCCAGTACTTC
- TRBJ1-4 - TRBV27 CASSSGPETNEKLFF TGTGCCAGCAGTTCAGGACCAGAGACTAATGAAAAACTGTTTTTT
- TRBJ2-3 - TRBV29-1 CSVEGTDTQYF TGCAGCGTTGAAGGGACAGATACGCAGTATTTT
TRBD2 TRBJ2-3 - TRBV13 CASSHPTSGGALNTQYF TGTGCCAGCAGCCATCCGACTAGCGGGGGGGCCTTGAATACGCAGTATTTT
- TRBJ1-1 - TRBV6-6 CASSDQVATEAFF TGTGCCAGCAGTGATCAGGTAGCAACTGAAGCTTTCTTT
TRBD1 TRBJ2-1 few TRBV18 CASSPRKTGANEQFF TGTGCCAGCTCACCACGCAAAACAGGGGCTAATGAGCAGTTCTTC
- TRBJ1-5 - TRBV6-5 CASSYGTLNQPQHF TGTGCCAGCAGTTACGGGACCTTAAATCAGCCCCAGCATTTT
- TRBJ2-7 - TRBV7-2 CASSLAGVPSGYEQYF TGTGCCAGCAGCTTAGCGGGGGTCCCCAGCGGGTACGAGCAGTACTTC
TRBD1 TRBJ1-4 - TRBV9 CASSPRTGDPEKLFF TGTGCCAGCAGCCCTAGGACAGGGGACCCTGAAAAACTGTTTTTT
- TRBJ1-1 - TRBV10-1 CASSEIRNTEAFF TGCGCCAGCAGTGAGATCAGGAACACTGAAGCTTTCTTT
- TRBJ1-1 many TRBV5-1 CASSLYWDKTLGTEAFF TGCGCCAGCAGCTTGTACTGGGACAAGACCTTGGGCACTGAAGCTTTCTTT
- TRBJ1-2 few TRBV11-2 CASSLNDVGGYTF TGTGCCAGCAGCTTAAACGACGTAGGGGGCTACACCTTC
TRBD1 TRBJ1-5 many TRBV7-8 CASSPGGLEPQHF TGTGCCAGCAGCCCAGGGGGCTTGGAGCCCCAGCATTTT
- TRBJ2-5 few TRBV11-2 CASSLGVGLGETQYF TGTGCCAGCAGCTTAGGTGTAGGGCTGGGCGAGACCCAGTACTTC
- TRBJ2-2 - TRBV6-6 CASSFSPQDATNTGELFF TGTGCCAGCAGTTTTTCCCCCCAGGACGCGACGAACACCGGGGAGCTGTTTTTT
TRBD2 TRBJ2-4 few TRBV27 CASSLLGTSGVNIQYF TGTGCCAGCAGTTTATTAGGGACTAGCGGGGTGAACATTCAGTACTTC
- TRBJ1-6 few TRBV6-5 CASSYKVIASPLHF TGTGCCAGCAGTTACAAAGTTATTGCTTCACCCCTCCACTTT
TRBD1 TRBJ2-6 few TRBV7-9 CASTTGAPPGANVLTF TGTGCCAGTACGACAGGGGCGCCTCCTGGGGCCAACGTCCTGACTTTC
- TRBJ1-1 few TRBV29-1 CSVDGGSEAFF TGCAGCGTTGATGGAGGCAGTGAAGCTTTCTTT
- TRBJ1-6 - TRBV2 CASAGVPNSPLHF TGTGCCAGCGCGGGTGTACCTAATTCACCCCTCCACTTT
- TRBJ2-1 - TRBV5-4 CASSWGVGYEQFF TGTGCCAGCAGCTGGGGGGTGGGCTATGAGCAGTTCTTC
TRBD2 TRBJ2-1 - TRBV4-2 CASSQGGRGGYNEQFF TGTGCCAGCAGCCAAGGAGGCCGGGGGGGTTACAATGAGCAGTTCTTC
- TRBJ2-7 - TRBV5-4 CASSSSDSYEQYF TGTGCCAGCAGCTCCTCTGACAGCTACGAGCAGTACTTC
TRBD1 TRBJ2-2 - TRBV27 CASSSDRQGVFTGELFF TGTGCCAGCAGTTCCGACCGACAGGGTGTTTTCACCGGGGAGCTGTTTTTT
TRBD2 TRBJ2-7 - TRBV7-9 CASSPRTSGGRYEQYF TGTGCCAGCAGCCCCCGGACTAGCGGGGGGAGGTACGAGCAGTACTTC
- TRBJ1-6 - TRBV18 CASSPARGYNSPLHF TGTGCCAGCTCACCGGCTCGGGGTTATAATTCACCCCTCCACTTT
- TRBJ1-1 - TRBV12-3/TRBV12-4 CASSLASPEAFF TGTGCCAGCAGTTTAGCTTCTCCAGAAGCTTTCTTT
- TRBJ2-7 - TRBV6-5 CASSYPADGGYEQYF TGTGCCAGCAGTTACCCCGCCGATGGGGGCTACGAGCAGTACTTC
- TRBJ1-4 few TRBV3-1 CASSQEQANVGTNEKLFF TGTGCCAGCAGCCAAGAACAGGCGAACGTCGGGACTAATGAAAAACTGTTTTTT
- TRBJ2-1 - TRBV7-9 CASSRGGDHEQFF TGTGCCAGCAGCCGAGGCGGGGACCATGAGCAGTTCTTC
- TRBJ2-5 - TRBV4-3 CASSQDEYGAEGETQYF TGCGCCAGCAGCCAAGATGAGTACGGGGCCGAGGGAGAGACCCAGTACTTC
- TRBJ2-1 - TRBV5-6 CASRHRDILYNEQFF TGTGCCAGCAGACACCGGGACATACTCTACAATGAGCAGTTCTTC